By share, the clone carrying this TCR beta chain counts as medium-sized (0.01 to 0.1%). What it binds is not known. The sample belongs to a study of sequential checkpoint blockade in melanoma. Study context: DNA from 70 to 95 pretreatment tumor samples underwent TCRβ immunosequencing. Study findings and constraints: In arm A, pretreatment tumor clonality was associated with response. Clinical benefit was about 30 times likelier when tumor T-cell fraction and clonality increased.

Noted treatment: randomized to nivolumab then ipilimumab (arm A) or the reverse (arm B). Clones were read by immunoSEQ multiplex PCR, and TCRdb kept only the in-frame ones, dropping some. The sample records approximately 3,600 clones, around 35% being singletons. The starting material was tumor tissue (inferred from file names), obtained from a patient given nivolumab and ipilimumab in sequence. The sequence came from a human donor with melanoma.

CDR3 DNA sequence: TGTGCCAGCAGTAATGGGGAAGGTACGCAGTATTTT. The encoded protein is CASSNGEGTQYF. The V and J genes are TRBV6-8 and TRBJ2-3; D uncertain. V was cut by 5 bases and J by 8 bases, with 11 bases left in between. The CDR3 length is 12 residues. CDR1 MNHGY and CDR2 SAAAGT come from the germline V gene.